This entry features one T cell receptor beta chain sequence. These data come from a study of blood T cell repertoires in COVID-19. Looking at the study overall: Collection of acute and convalescent COVID-19 samples took place in the United States, Italy and Spain.

Germline values: CDR1 SGHRS, CDR2 YFSETQ. The length of the CDR3 is 17 residues. Trimming cost V 1 base and J 4 bases, with 20 bases left between them. In the authors' workflow: Reference gene primer amplification yielded estimated nucleated cell counts. Libraries were prepared by immunoSEQ multiplex PCR; TCRdb keeps only in-frame clonotypes and omits some of them. The DNA gave D and trimming, while V, J and clone size come from that table. In the table there are approximately 68,000 clones, roughly four fifths of which are singletons. The chain is built from TRBV5-1 and TRBJ1-1; maybe TRBD1 (6 bases). This sequence originates from a woman aged 55-75 years with acute or convalescent COVID-19. The sequencing input was peripheral blood. CDR3 nucleotide sequence: TGCGCCAGCAGCTTGTCAGGGGCCACGGCTTCCCTCACTGAAGCTTTCTTT. Translated: CASSLSGATASLTEAFF.